This passage covers 18 T cell receptor delta chains from one sample sequenced in a study of gamma-delta T cells after stem cell transplantation. TCRdb re-called clones from the RT-PCR reads via CATT. This table holds some 1,500 delta-chain clones, about 20% found once. The source material was gamma-delta T cells. These receptors all stem from a human donor. It is not recorded whose cells these are; they may come from a transplant donor.

Notes on this clone: Its ends do not fully match the called genes, so a read error is possible. The chain uses TRDV2 and TRDJ1; D remains unclear. The CDR3 runs 13 residues. CDR1 and CDR2 from the germline V gene are GEAIGNYY and EKD. The CDR3 DNA sequence: TGTGCCTGTGAAATGATCCAGACCGATAACCTCATCTTT. The encoded protein is CACEMIQTDNLIF.

Worth noting for this clone: A far bigger clonotype differs at one base, so this is likely a read error. The genes are TRDV1 and TRDJ1; 13 bases fit TRDD3. Germline lookup yields CDR1 TSWWSYY and CDR2 QGS. The ends lost 6 bases at V and 3 bases at J; junction bases unmatched: 25. CDR3 length: 22 amino acids. The DNA for the CDR3 is TGTGCTCTTGGAATCCGGCGCCTTCCCACTCTTACTGGGGGATACGGGGCCGATAAACTCATCTTT. It yields the protein CALGIRRLPTLTGGYGADKLIF.

The rearrangement links TRDV2 to TRDJ1; TRDD3 matches 10 bases. Germline V gives CDR1 GEAIGNYY, CDR2 EKD. Trimming at V came to 1 base and at J to 2 bases, leaving 15 bases not matched to a gene. The CDR3 runs to 19 residues. CDR3 sequence reads: CACDTLITGGCKGTDKLIF. In nucleotides, the CDR3 is TGTGCCTGTGACACGCTTATTACTGGGGGATGCAAGGGGACCGATAAACTCATCTTT.

This clone has a handful of counts. The J gene is TRDJ1, the V gene TRDV2; 10 bases map to TRDD3. Germline assignment: CDR1 GEAIGNYY and CDR2 EKD. V lost 4 bases and J lost 3; bases outside the gene matches: 7. The CDR3 covers 15 residues. The CDR3 loop is CACDVLGDRADKLIF. CDR3 DNA sequence: TGTGCCTGTGATGTACTGGGGGATCGAGCCGATAAACTCATCTTT.

In this sample, this clone turned up a few times. This chain joins TRDV2 and TRDJ1; maybe TRDD3 (6 bases). Germline values: CDR1 GEAIGNYY, CDR2 EKD. V was pared by 0 bases and J by 4 bases, with 23 bases between. The CDR3 runs to 18 residues. CDR3 sequence: CACDTVAWGGDTDDKLIF. DNA of the CDR3: TGTGCCTGTGACACCGTAGCCTGGGGTGGCGATACTGACGATAAACTCATCTTT.

A few counts support this clone. The J gene is TRDJ1, the V gene TRDV2, with TRDD3 matching 12 bases. The length of the CDR3 is 20 residues. Germline V gene lookup returns CDR1 GEAIGNYY and CDR2 EKD. The V gene end was trimmed by 0 bases and the J gene end by 1 base; junction bases not matched to a gene: 14. The DNA of the CDR3 is TGTGCCTGTGACACCGTCTCCGTACTGGGGGATACACACCCCACCGATAAACTCATCTTT. Translated: CACDTVSVLGDTHPTDKLIF.

Notes on this clone: This sequence may be a read error, since a much larger clone differs from it by one base. The chain uses TRDV2 and TRDJ1; D not certain. The germline gives CDR1 GEAIGNYY, CDR2 EKD. The CDR3 totals 14 residues. V lost 2 bases and J 1 base, leaving 10 bases between the germline ends. Here the CDR3 DNA reads TGTGCCTGTGACATACTTGGAAGCACCGATAAACTCATCTTT. Its translation is CACDILGSTDKLIF.

This clone has more than one count but fewer than ten. The protein in TCRdb stems from a much larger clone and differs at residue 6 from this DNA's translation, likely a read error; here the protein is translated from the DNA. V usage is TRDV1 and J usage is TRDJ2, with D possibly matching TRDD3 (10 bases). This CDR3 is 25 amino acids long. V was shortened by 4 bases and J by 0 bases, with 39 bases between the two germline ends. The germline V gene has CDR1 TSWWSYY and CDR2 QGS. CDR3 sequence reads: CALGGTFLPPLGGWGIKALTAQLFF. Here the CDR3 DNA reads TGTGCTCTTGGGGGGACCTTCCTACCGCCCCTGGGGGGCTGGGGGATAAAAGCTTTGACAGCACAACTCTTCTTT.

Turning to this clone: A much larger clone is a single base away; this may be a read error. V usage is TRDV2 and J usage is TRDJ1; 12 bases fit TRDD3. Germline CDR1 and CDR2: GEAIGNYY and EKD. The CDR3 is 15 residues long. Germline trimming cut 3 bases from V and 6 bases from J; bases unmatched to any gene: 7. The CDR3 is CACDLLLGDTNKLIF. The CDR3 nucleotides read TGTGCCTGTGACCTACTACTGGGGGATACTAATAAACTCATCTTT.

The chain uses TRDV1 and TRDJ1; 8 bases align to TRDD3. V trimming: 1 base; J trimming: 4 bases; junction bases outside the gene matches: 14. The CDR3 has 18 residues. The germline V gene has CDR1 TSWWSYY and CDR2 QGS. As DNA, the CDR3 is TGTGCTCTTGGGGAACGGTATCTGGGGGAGTACCCTCGCGATAAACTCATCTTT. Protein product: CALGERYLGEYPRDKLIF.

About this clone: Compared with germline, one end of the junction differs, possibly owing to a read error. This same CDR3 is encoded by further DNA sequences in the sample. V usage is TRDV2 and J usage is TRDJ1; unclear D gene. Looked up from germline, CDR1 is GEAIGNYY and CDR2 is EKD. CDR3 length: 15 amino acids. CDR3 region: CACDGLQSYTDKLIF. The CDR3 nucleotides are TGCGCCTGTGACGGACTACAGTCGTACACCGATAAACTCATCTTT.

To note about this clone: A much bigger clone sits one base away, suggesting this may be a read error. The chain carries TRDV2 and TRDJ1; tentatively, D is TRDD3 (5 bases). Germline-derived CDR1 and CDR2 are GEAIGNYY and EKD. The CDR3 sequence is 17 residues long. V dropped 2 bases and J dropped 2 bases, with 20 bases sitting between them. CDR3: CACDKVGKLGGTDKLIF. The CDR3 DNA sequence: TGTGCCTGTGACAAAGTCGGCAAGTTAGGGGGTACCGATAAACTCATCTTT.

Points on this clone: This clone may be a read error of a much larger clone one base away. The chain joins TRDV2 to TRDJ1; TRDD3 agrees at 8 bases. V lost 0 bases, J lost 0 bases, and 11 bases stayed unmatched. The CDR3 is 18 residues long. The germline V gene encodes CDR1 GEAIGNYY and CDR2 EKD. CDR3 region: CACDTSQTGGPHTDKLIF. The CDR3 DNA is TGTGCCTGTGACACCAGTCAAACTGGGGGTCCCCACACCGATAAACTCATCTTT.

This clone is categorized as medium-sized. The gene calls are TRDV2 and TRDJ1; possibly TRDD3 for D (5 bases). V lost 3 bases and J lost 1, with 20 bases in between. The V gene's germline CDR1 is GEAIGNYY and CDR2 EKD. CDR3 length equals 17 residues. This chain's CDR3 is CACDRVGPTRSTDKLIF. CDR3 coding DNA: TGTGCCTGTGACCGAGTGGGGCCGACGCGTAGCACCGATAAACTCATCTTT.

This clone is classed as large. The rearrangement links TRDV2 to TRDJ1; possibly TRDD3 for D (6 bases). Germline lookup yields CDR1 GEAIGNYY and CDR2 EKD. This CDR3 is built from 19 residues. Trimming cost V 0 bases and J 0 bases, with 22 bases left between them. The CDR3 nucleotides are TGTGCCTGTGACACCCTCAGGGAGGATACCCCACCGTACACCGATAAACTCATCTTT. It codes for CACDTLREDTPPYTDKLIF.

This clone was found a few times. The mismatch at residue 4 between this DNA's translation and the TCRdb protein of a much larger clone likely reflects a read error; the protein shown is translated from the DNA. The chain has TRDV3 and TRDJ1, with 7 bases identical to TRDD3. The ends lost 4 bases at V and 4 bases at J; junction bases unmatched: 27. This CDR3 has 19 amino acids. Germline values: CDR1 TVYSNPD, CDR2 GDNSRS (reference sequence). Here the CDR3 DNA reads TGTGCCTCCTGCTTCCGCCTCTTGGGGAATTACTGGGGCTTCGATAAACTCATCTTT. Its translation: CASCFRLLGNYWGFDKLIF.

This clone has a handful of counts. This may arise from a read error, as a much more abundant clone is one base away. The chain has TRDV2 and TRDJ1; 12 bases fit TRDD3. Germline trimming cut 4 bases from V and 3 bases from J; bases unmatched to any gene: 14. Germline V gives CDR1 GEAIGNYY, CDR2 EKD. This CDR3 contains 18 residues. This chain's CDR3 is CACEILGDTRGIADKLIF. Written as DNA, the CDR3 is TGTGCCTGTGAGATTCTGGGGGATACGCGAGGGATTGCCGATAAACTCATCTTT.

Note on this clone: The junction and the germline gene differ at one end; a read error may be behind it. Different DNA sequences within this sample yield the same CDR3. The rearrangement links TRDV1 to TRDJ1, with TRDD3 matching over 7 bases. Germline lookup yields CDR1 TSWWSYY and CDR2 QGS. The CDR3 consists of 25 residues. The CDR3 coding sequence is TGTGCTCTTGGGCTAAACCCGGGCAAGGCCTTTCTCAAGTACTGGGGTTGGGGGGGCACCGATAAACTCATCTTC. Its translation is CALGLNPGKAFLKYWGWGGTDKLIF.